This T cell receptor beta chain was identified in a study of blood T cell repertoires in COVID-19. Across the study: Italy, Spain and the United States were the sources of the convalescent and acute COVID-19 samples.

This CDR3 region has 14 residues. Trimming removed 0 bases from V and 7 bases from J, with 12 bases in between. Per the germline V gene, CDR1 is GTSNPN and CDR2 is SVGIG (reference sequence). Authors' analysis steps: Estimation of nucleated cell counts relied on the amplification of reference gene primers. Sequenced by immunoSEQ multiplex PCR; TCRdb stores in-frame clones only, minus some. That table furnishes V, J and clone size, whereas the DNA furnished D and trimming. The sample has about 400,000 clones, about 89% seen once. Sequenced material: peripheral blood. This receptor was obtained from a woman in her 30s with acute or convalescent COVID-19. V and J are TRBV30 and TRBJ1-4; no firm D call. The CDR3 region has the DNA TGTGCCTGGAGTGTAATAAACACGGGTGAAAAACTGTTTTTT. This sequence encodes CAWSVINTGEKLFF.